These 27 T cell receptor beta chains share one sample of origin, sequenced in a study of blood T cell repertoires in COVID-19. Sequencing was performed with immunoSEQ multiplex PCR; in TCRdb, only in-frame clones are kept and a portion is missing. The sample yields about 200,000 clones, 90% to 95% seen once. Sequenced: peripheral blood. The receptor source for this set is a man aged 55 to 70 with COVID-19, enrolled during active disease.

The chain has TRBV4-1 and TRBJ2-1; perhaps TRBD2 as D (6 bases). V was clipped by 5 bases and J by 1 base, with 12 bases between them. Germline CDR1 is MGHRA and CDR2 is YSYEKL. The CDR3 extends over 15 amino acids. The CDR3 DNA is TGCGCCAGCAGCGCGCAACGGGGGTCCTACAATGAGCAGTTCTTC. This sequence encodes CASSAQRGSYNEQFF.

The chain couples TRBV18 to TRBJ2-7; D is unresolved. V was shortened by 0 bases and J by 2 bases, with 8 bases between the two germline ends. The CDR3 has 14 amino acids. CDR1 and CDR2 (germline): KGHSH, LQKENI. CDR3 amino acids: CASSPPVEAYEQYF. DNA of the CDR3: TGTGCCAGCTCACCACCGGTAGAAGCCTACGAGCAGTACTTC.

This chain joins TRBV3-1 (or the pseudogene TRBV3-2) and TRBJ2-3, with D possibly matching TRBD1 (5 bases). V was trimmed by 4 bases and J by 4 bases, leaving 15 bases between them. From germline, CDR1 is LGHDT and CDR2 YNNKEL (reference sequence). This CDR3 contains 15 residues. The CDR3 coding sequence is TGTGCCAGCAGCCTCCAAGGTTGGGGCCCAGATACGCAGTATTTT. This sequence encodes CASSLQGWGPDTQYF.

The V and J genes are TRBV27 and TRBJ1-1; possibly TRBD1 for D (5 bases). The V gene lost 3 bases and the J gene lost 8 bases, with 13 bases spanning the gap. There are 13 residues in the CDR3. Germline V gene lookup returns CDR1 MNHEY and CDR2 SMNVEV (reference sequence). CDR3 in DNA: TGTGCCAGCAGTTTCCCAGGGCGTGAGGAAGCTTTCTTT. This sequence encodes CASSFPGREEAFF.

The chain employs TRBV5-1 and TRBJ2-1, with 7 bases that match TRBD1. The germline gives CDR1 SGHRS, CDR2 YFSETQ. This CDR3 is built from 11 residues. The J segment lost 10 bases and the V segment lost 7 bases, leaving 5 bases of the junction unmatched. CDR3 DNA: TGCGCCAGCCTCAAGACAGGGGAGCAGTTCTTC. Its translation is CASLKTGEQFF. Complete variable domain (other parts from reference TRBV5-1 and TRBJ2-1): KAGVTQTPRYLIKTRGQQVTLSCSPISGHRSVSWYQQTPGQGLQFLFEYFSETQRNKGNFPGRFSGRQFSNSRSEMNVSTLELGDSALYLCASLKTGEQFFGPGTRLTVL.

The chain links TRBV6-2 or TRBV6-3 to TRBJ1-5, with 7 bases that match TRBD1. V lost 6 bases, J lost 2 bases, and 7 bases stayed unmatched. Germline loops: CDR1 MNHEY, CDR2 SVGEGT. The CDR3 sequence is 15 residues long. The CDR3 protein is CASRYLGTGNQPQHF. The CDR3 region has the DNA TGTGCCAGCAGATACCTCGGGACAGGCAATCAGCCCCAGCATTTT.

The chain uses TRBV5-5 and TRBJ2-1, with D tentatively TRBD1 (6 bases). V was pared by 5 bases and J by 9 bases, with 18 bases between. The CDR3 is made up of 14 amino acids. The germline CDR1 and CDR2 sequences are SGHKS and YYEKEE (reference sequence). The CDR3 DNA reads TGTGCCAGCAGTCCAATTACAGGGAATGGTGAGCAGTTCTTC. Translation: CASSPITGNGEQFF.

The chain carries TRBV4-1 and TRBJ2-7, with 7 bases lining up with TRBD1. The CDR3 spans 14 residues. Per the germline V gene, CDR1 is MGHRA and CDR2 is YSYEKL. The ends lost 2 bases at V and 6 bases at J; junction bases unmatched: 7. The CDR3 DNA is TGCGCCAGCAGCCAACTGACAGGGTTGGGCGAGCAGTACTTC. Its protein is CASSQLTGLGEQYF.

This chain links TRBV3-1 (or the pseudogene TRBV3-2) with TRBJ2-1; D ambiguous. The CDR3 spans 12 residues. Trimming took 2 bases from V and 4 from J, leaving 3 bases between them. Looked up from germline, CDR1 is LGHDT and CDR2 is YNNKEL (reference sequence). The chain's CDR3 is CASSQPYNEQFF. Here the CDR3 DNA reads TGTGCCAGCAGCCAACCGTACAATGAGCAGTTCTTC.

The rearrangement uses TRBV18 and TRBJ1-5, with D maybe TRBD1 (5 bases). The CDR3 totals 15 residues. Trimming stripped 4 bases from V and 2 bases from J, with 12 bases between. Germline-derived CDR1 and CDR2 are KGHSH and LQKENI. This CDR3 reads CASSRGDGGNQPQHF. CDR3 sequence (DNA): TGTGCCAGCTCACGGGGGGACGGTGGCAATCAGCCCCAGCATTTT.

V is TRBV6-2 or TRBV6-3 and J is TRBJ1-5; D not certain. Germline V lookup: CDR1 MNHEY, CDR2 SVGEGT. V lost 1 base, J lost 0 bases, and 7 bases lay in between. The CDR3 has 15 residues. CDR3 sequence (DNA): TGTGCCAGCAGTTACTGGGCATATAGCAATCAGCCCCAGCATTTT. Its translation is CASSYWAYSNQPQHF.

CDR3 coding DNA: TGTGCCAGCAGTGGGCAGGGCATGAACACTGAAGCTTTCTTT. As protein: CASSGQGMNTEAFF. The rearrangement links TRBV2 to TRBJ1-1; tentatively, D is TRBD1 (5 bases). This CDR3 is 14 amino acids long. Germline V CDR1 and CDR2: SNHLY, FYNNEI. Between the trimmed V and J ends, which lost 4 bases and 0 bases, there was a span of 9 bases.

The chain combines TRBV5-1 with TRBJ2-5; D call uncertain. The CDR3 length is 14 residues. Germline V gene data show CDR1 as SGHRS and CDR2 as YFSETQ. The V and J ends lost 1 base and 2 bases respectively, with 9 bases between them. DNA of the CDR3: TGCGCCAGCAGCTTGTCGTACAGACAAGAGACCCAGTACTTC. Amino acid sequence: CASSLSYRQETQYF.

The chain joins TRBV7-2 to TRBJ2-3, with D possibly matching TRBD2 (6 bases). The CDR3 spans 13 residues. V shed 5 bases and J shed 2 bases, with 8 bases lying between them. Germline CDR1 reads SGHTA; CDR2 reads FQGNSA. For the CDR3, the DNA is TGTGCCAGCAGCCGGGGGTACACAGATACGCAGTATTTT. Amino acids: CASSRGYTDTQYF.

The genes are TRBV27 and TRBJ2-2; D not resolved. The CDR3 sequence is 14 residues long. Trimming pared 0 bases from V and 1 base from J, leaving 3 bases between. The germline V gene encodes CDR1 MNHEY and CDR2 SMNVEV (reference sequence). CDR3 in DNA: TGTGCCAGCAGTTTATCCTTGAACACCGGGGAGCTGTTTTTT. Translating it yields CASSLSLNTGELFF.

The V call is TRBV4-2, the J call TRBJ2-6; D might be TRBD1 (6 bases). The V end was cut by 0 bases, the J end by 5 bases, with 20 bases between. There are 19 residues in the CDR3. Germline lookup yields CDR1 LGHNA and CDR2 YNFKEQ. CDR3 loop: CASSQDATGPRLRANVLTF. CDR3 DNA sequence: TGTGCCAGCAGCCAAGATGCAACAGGGCCAAGACTAAGGGCCAACGTCCTGACTTTC.

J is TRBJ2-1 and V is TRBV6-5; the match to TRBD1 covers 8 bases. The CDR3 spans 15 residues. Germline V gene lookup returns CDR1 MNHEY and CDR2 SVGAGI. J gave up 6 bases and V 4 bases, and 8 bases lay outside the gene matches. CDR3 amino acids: CASSSYSQGANEQFF. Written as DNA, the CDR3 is TGTGCCAGCAGTTCTTACTCGCAGGGGGCCAATGAGCAGTTCTTC.

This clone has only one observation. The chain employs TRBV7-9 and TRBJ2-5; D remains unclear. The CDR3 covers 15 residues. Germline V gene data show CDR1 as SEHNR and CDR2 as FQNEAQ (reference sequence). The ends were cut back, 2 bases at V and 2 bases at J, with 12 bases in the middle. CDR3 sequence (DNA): TGTGCCAGCAGCTTACGACTGACCGATCAAGAGACCCAGTACTTC. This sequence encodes CASSLRLTDQETQYF.

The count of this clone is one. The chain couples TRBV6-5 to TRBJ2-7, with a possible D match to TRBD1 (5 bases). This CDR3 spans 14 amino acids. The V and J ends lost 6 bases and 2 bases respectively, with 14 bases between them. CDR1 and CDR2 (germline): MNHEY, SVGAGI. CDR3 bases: TGTGCCAGCAGGGATAGGGCAGGGACCTACGAGCAGTACTTC. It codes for CASRDRAGTYEQYF.

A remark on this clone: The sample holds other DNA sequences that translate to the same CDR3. The CDR3 region is CASSPDSSGNTIYF. The CDR3 nucleotides read TGTGCCAGCTCCCCGGACAGCTCTGGAAACACCATATATTTT. This chain connects TRBV18 to TRBJ1-3, with D perhaps matching TRBD1 (6 bases). Trimming cost V 6 bases and J 0 bases, with 9 bases left between them. The CDR3 contains 14 residues. Germline lookup yields CDR1 KGHSH and CDR2 LQKENI. The variable domain in full, with the rest retrieved from reference TRBV18 and TRBJ1-3, is NAGVMQNPRHLVRRRGQEARLRCSPMKGHSHVYWYRQLPEEGLKFMVYLQKENIIDESGMPKERFSAEFPKEGPSILRIQQVVRGDSAAYFCASSPDSSGNTIYFGEGSWLTVV.

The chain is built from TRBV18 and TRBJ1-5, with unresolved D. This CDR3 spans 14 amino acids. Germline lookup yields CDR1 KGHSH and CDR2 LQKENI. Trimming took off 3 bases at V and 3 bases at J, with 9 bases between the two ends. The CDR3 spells CASSPGGVNQPQHF. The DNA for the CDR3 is TGTGCCAGCTCACCCGGCGGAGTCAATCAGCCCCAGCATTTT.

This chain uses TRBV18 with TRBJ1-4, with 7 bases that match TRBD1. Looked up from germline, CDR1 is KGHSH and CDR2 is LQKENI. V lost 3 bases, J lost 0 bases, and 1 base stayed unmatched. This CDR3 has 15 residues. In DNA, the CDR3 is TGTGCCAGCTCACCGGGACAGTCAACTAATGAAAAACTGTTTTTT. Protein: CASSPGQSTNEKLFF.

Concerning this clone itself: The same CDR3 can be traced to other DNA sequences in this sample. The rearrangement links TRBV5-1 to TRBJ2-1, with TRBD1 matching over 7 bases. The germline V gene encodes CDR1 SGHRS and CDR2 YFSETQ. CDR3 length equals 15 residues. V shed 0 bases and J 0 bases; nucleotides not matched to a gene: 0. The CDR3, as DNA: TGCGCCAGCAGCTTGGAGGGGGCCTCCTACAATGAGCAGTTCTTC. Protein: CASSLEGASYNEQFF.

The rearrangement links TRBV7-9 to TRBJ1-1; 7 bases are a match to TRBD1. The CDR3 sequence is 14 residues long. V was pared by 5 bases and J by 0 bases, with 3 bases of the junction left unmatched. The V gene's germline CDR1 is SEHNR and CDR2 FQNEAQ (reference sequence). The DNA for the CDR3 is TGTGCCAGCAGCCGCGGGACAGTGAACACTGAAGCTTTCTTT. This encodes CASSRGTVNTEAFF.

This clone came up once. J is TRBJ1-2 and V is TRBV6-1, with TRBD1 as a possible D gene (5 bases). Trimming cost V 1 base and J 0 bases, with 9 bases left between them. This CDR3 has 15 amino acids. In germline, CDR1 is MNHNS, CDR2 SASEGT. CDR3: CASSEEKGTNYGYTF. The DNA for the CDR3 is TGTGCCAGCAGTGAAGAAAAGGGGACTAACTATGGCTACACCTTC.

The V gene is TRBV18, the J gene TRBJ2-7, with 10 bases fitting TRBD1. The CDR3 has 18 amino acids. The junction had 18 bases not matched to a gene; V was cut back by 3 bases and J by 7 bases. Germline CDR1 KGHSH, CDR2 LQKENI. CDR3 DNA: TGTGCCAGCTCACCTCGACAGGGGGCCGGATCGCGTCGCGGGGAGCAGTACTTC. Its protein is CASSPRQGAGSRRGEQYF.

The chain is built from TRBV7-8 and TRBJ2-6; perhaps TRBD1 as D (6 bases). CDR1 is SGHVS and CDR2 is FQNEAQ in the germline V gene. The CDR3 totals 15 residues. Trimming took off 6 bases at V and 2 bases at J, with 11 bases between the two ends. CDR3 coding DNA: TGTGCCAGCAGTTTGACAGGAACTGGGGCCAACGTCCTGACTTTC. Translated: CASSLTGTGANVLTF. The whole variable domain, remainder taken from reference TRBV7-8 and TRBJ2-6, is GAGVSQSPRYKVAKRGQDVALRCDPISGHVSLFWYQQALGQGPEFLTYFQNEAQLDKSGLPSDRFFAERPEGSVSTLKIQRTQQEDSAVYLCASSLTGTGANVLTFGAGSRLTVL.